Each of the 6 T cell receptor beta chains below was sequenced from the same sample in a study of cytomegalovirus exposure and HLA in healthy donors (dated by TCRdb to the late 2010s). Library construction relied on the immunoSEQ multiplex PCR assay. For the multiplex PCR, a mixture combining 60 forward primers for TCR Vbeta segments and 13 reverse primers for TCR Jbeta segments was used. TCRdb mirrors the immuneACCESS table, restricted to in-frame sequences. Some clones are absent from its copies; in checked studies, under half trace to an unresolved V gene, and the reason for the others is unknown. The sample contains around 150,000 clones, 75% to 80% of them found a single time. The top ten constitute around 2.8% of the sample. Sequences were obtained from PBMCs. Source of these receptors: a woman aged 40 to 50 in good health and CMV-seropositive.

The genes are TRBV12-1 and TRBJ2-2; the DNA was not used to check the table's D call, TRBD2. TRBV12-1 counts as a pseudogene. The CDR3 contains 14 residues. The CDR3 sequence: CASSFSVDTGELFF. In DNA, the CDR3 is TGTGCCAGCAGCTTCTCGGTTGACACCGGGGAGCTGTTTTTT.

This clone was picked up one time. This sequence joins TRBV5-1 and TRBJ2-7; tentatively, D is TRBD2 (5 bases). CDR3 size: 15 residues. The germline CDR1 and CDR2 sequences are SGHRS and YFSETQ. V lost 0 bases and J 6 bases, leaving 16 bases between the germline ends. The CDR3 reads CASSLARGSPAEQYF. The CDR3 nucleotides read TGCGCCAGCAGCTTGGCCCGGGGTTCCCCCGCCGAGCAGTACTTC.

The J gene is TRBJ2-5, the V gene TRBV7-2, with D hard to call. The closer fit of TRBJ2-7 to the DNA end suggests the J call may be wrong. This CDR3 contains 13 residues. Per the germline V gene, CDR1 is SGHTA and CDR2 is FQGNSA. The CDR3 DNA sequence: TGTGCCAGCAGCTCCGCCCATTCCTACGAGCAGTACTTC. As protein: CASSSAHSYEQYF.

The chain joins TRBV18 to TRBJ1-2; 8 positions agree with TRBD1. CDR3 size: 14 residues. Unmatched junction bases numbered 4, after V lost 3 bases and J lost 4 bases. The V gene's germline CDR1 is KGHSH and CDR2 LQKENI. CDR3 sequence (DNA): TGTGCCAGCTCACCCGGACAGGGAGTCTATGGCTACACCTTC. Its translation: CASSPGQGVYGYTF.

The chain links TRBV28 to TRBJ1-2; TRBD1 might be the D (6 bases). Trimming took off 8 bases at V and 6 bases at J, with 16 bases between the two ends. Germline values: CDR1 MDHEN, CDR2 SYDVKM. The CDR3 is 13 residues long. The CDR3 region is CASGDTGTDGYTF. DNA of the CDR3: TGTGCCAGCGGGGACACCGGGACGGATGGCTACACCTTC.

This clone was counted a few times. The chain employs TRBV18 and TRBJ1-4; 9 positions agree with TRBD1. This CDR3 comprises 15 residues. In germline, CDR1 is KGHSH, CDR2 LQKENI. V lost 6 bases, J lost 8 bases, and 10 bases stayed unmatched. The CDR3 DNA is TGTGCCAGCTCCCCAAGACAGGGGGACCGCGAAAAACTGTTTTTT. Translation gives CASSPRQGDREKLFF.